This entry features one T cell receptor (beta chain) sequence. Each gene name is a mouse one. The CDR3 is cut off 1 residue early in the read; its end comes from the germline J gene. Repertoires were generated with immunoSEQ multiplex PCR, while TCRdb's copy carries only in-frame clones and drops some. The sample holds approximately 50,000 clones, approximately 73% seen once. The data were obtained in a study of tissue T cells after allogeneic stem cell transplantation. The germline V gene has CDR1 SNHLY and CDR2 FYNGKV (reference sequence). V dropped 5 bases and J dropped 0; count of bases not matched to a gene: 5. The CDR3 is 15 amino acids.

Sequencing was performed on sorted cells pooled from one or two spleens. The origin of this receptor is a pool of C57BL/6 mice in good health. The gene calls are TRBV3 and TRBJ2-4; TRBD1 matches at 7 bases. CDR3 region: CASSRQGTSQNTLYF. The sequenced CDR3 bases are TGTGCCAGCAGCCGACAGGGTACTAGTCAAAACACCTTGTAC.